This TCR beta chain originates from a study of blood T cell repertoires in COVID-19. Overall study context: The study drew acute and convalescent COVID-19 samples from the United States, Italy and Spain.

Germline-derived CDR1 and CDR2 are MNHNS and SASEGT. Trimming removed 1 base at V and 1 base at J, with 7 bases between. CDR3 length: 14 residues. Original processing methods: The authors estimated nucleated cell counts from reference gene primer amplification. Produced via immunoSEQ multiplex PCR; TCRdb's table is partial and in-frame only. V and J calls and clone size are as listed in that table; D and trimming were resolved from the DNA. The repertoire holds about 52,000 clones, with roughly 87% as singletons. The origin of this receptor is a human donor with active COVID-19. The donor label of this sample is uncertain. What was sequenced was peripheral blood. This sequence joins TRBV6-1 and TRBJ1-2; D ambiguous. The CDR3 loop is CASSEGGINYGYTF. The DNA of the CDR3 is TGTGCCAGCAGTGAAGGCGGGATTAACTATGGCTACACCTTC.